One and the same sample provided the 22 T cell receptor beta chains below, sequenced in a study of cytomegalovirus exposure and HLA in healthy donors. TCRdb keeps only in-frame clones here, not all; method: immunoSEQ multiplex PCR. The table lists 220,000 or so clones, 80% to 85% of them singletons, with more than 12% in the top ten. The sample was PBMCs. These receptors all stem from a woman under 40 in good health and CMV-seropositive.

V usage is TRBV5-6 and J usage is TRBJ1-1; D unclear. This CDR3 comprises 15 residues. Germline CDR1 reads SGHDT; CDR2 reads YYEEEE. V dropped 3 bases and J dropped 11 bases, with 23 bases sitting between them. The CDR3 DNA sequence: TGTGCCAGCAGCTCCCAGGTGAAGCAGGCAGGTGAGGCTTTCTTT. It translates to CASSSQVKQAGEAFF.

The genes are TRBV19 and TRBJ1-2; D gene unclear. The CDR3 covers 15 residues. Trimming removed 1 base at V and 4 bases at J, with 13 bases between. In germline, CDR1 is LNHDA, CDR2 SQIVND (reference sequence). This CDR3 is CASSIGQAGVYGYTF. In DNA form, the CDR3 reads TGTGCCAGTAGTATAGGGCAGGCGGGTGTCTATGGCTACACCTTC.

This chain joins TRBV7-6 and TRBJ2-3; D gene ambiguous. CDR1 and CDR2 from the germline V gene are SGHVS and FNYEAQ. The CDR3 length is 14 residues. Between the trimmed V and J ends, which lost 5 bases and 2 bases, there was a span of 11 bases. CDR3 region: CASSQGPSTDTQYF. In nucleotides, the CDR3 is TGTGCCAGCAGCCAAGGACCGTCCACAGATACGCAGTATTTT.

The chain carries TRBV27 and TRBJ1-1, with D perhaps matching TRBD1 (6 bases). Looked up from germline, CDR1 is MNHEY and CDR2 is SMNVEV (reference sequence). V dropped 10 bases and J dropped 3 bases, with 15 bases sitting between them. The CDR3 is made up of 13 amino acids. The CDR3 DNA reads TGTGCCACCCTAACAGGGACCCACACTGAAGCTTTCTTT. The encoded protein is CATLTGTHTEAFF.

J is TRBJ2-7 and V is TRBV28; 12 nucleotides line up with TRBD2. With 6 bases clipped from V and 1 base from J, the junction kept 7 bases outside the gene matches. This CDR3 spans 16 amino acids. Germline V CDR1 and CDR2: MDHEN, SYDVKM. The CDR3 reads CASSRWTSGTSYEQYF. The CDR3 nucleotides read TGTGCCAGCAGCCGATGGACTAGCGGGACATCCTACGAGCAGTACTTC.

The rearrangement uses TRBV18 and TRBJ2-5; unclear D gene. Germline V gene data show CDR1 as KGHSH and CDR2 as LQKENI. With 0 bases removed from V and 2 bases from J, the gap between germline ends came to 7 bases. This CDR3 has 14 residues. The CDR3 spells CASSPPGQQETQYF. CDR3 in DNA: TGTGCCAGCTCACCACCAGGGCAGCAAGAGACCCAGTACTTC.

The chain carries TRBV11-3 and TRBJ2-7; 14 positions match TRBD2. The germline V gene encodes CDR1 SGHNT and CDR2 YENEEA. There are 16 residues in the CDR3. Trimming at V came to 6 bases and at J to 5 bases, leaving 9 bases not matched to a gene. The chain's CDR3 is CASRPGLAGAYHEQYF. CDR3 in DNA: TGTGCCAGCAGACCGGGACTAGCGGGAGCCTACCACGAGCAGTACTTC.

The V and J genes are TRBV6-1 and TRBJ1-4, with D perhaps TRBD1 (5 bases). The germline V gene encodes CDR1 MNHNS and CDR2 SASEGT. The V gene lost 0 bases and the J gene lost 13 bases, with 12 bases spanning the gap. This CDR3 region has 13 residues. CDR3 loop: CASSEASQGALFF. CDR3 nucleotides: TGTGCCAGCAGTGAAGCTTCCCAGGGAGCACTGTTTTTT.

The V call is TRBV27, the J call TRBJ2-1; D might be TRBD1 or TRBD2, each matching 5 bases. Trimming took 7 bases from V and 2 from J, leaving 12 bases between them. The CDR3 is 14 amino acids. CDR1 and CDR2 (germline): MNHEY, SMNVEV (reference sequence). The CDR3 DNA sequence: TGTGCCAGCATCGGGACGGAAACCTACAATGAGCAGTTCTTC. As protein: CASIGTETYNEQFF.

This chain joins TRBV18 and TRBJ1-5; D is undetermined. V was pared by 3 bases and J by 1 base, with 13 bases between. CDR1 is KGHSH, CDR2 LQKENI, per germline. This CDR3 region has 16 residues. The CDR3 sequence is CASSPTTSQSNQPQHF. CDR3 in DNA: TGTGCCAGCTCACCGACAACGTCACAGAGCAATCAGCCCCAGCATTTT. The variable domain in full, completed from reference TRBV18 and TRBJ1-5, reads NAGVMQNPRHLVRRRGQEARLRCSPMKGHSHVYWYRQLPEEGLKFMVYLQKENIIDESGMPKERFSAEFPKEGPSILRIQQVVRGDSAAYFCASSPTTSQSNQPQHFGDGTRLSIL.

The chain couples TRBV28 to TRBJ1-1; no clear D. Between the trimmed V and J ends, which lost 3 bases and 7 bases, there was a span of 9 bases. The length of the CDR3 is 12 residues. The germline CDR1 and CDR2 sequences are MDHEN and SYDVKM. The CDR3 nucleotides are TGTGCCAGCAGTTTGATGACGAATGAAGCTTTCTTT. It translates to CASSLMTNEAFF. The full variable domain, in which reference TRBV28 and TRBJ1-1 provide the parts outside the CDR3, is DVKVTQSSRYLVKRTGEKVFLECVQDMDHENMFWYRQDPGLGLRLIYFSYDVKMKEKGDIPEGYSVSREKKERFSLILESASTNQTSMYLCASSLMTNEAFFGQGTRLTVV.

The chain carries TRBV9 and TRBJ2-6; D possibly corresponds to TRBD2 (7 bases). CDR1 SGDLS and CDR2 YYNGEE come from the germline V gene. Trimming removed 0 bases at V and 0 bases at J, with 13 bases between. The CDR3 extends over 18 amino acids. DNA of the CDR3: TGTGCCAGCAGCGTAGGAGGGGGGAGGGACTCTGGGGCCAACGTCCTGACTTTC. Its translation: CASSVGGGRDSGANVLTF.

This chain connects TRBV30 to TRBJ2-1; D might be TRBD2 (6 bases). The CDR3 spans 12 residues. In germline, CDR1 is GTSNPN, CDR2 SVGIG (reference sequence). V dropped 2 bases and J dropped 10 bases, with 12 bases sitting between them. The CDR3 sequence: CAWSNPGGEQFF. DNA for the CDR3: TGTGCCTGGAGTAACCCTGGGGGGGAGCAGTTCTTC.

The gene calls are TRBV6-1 and TRBJ2-7; D not resolved. The germline CDR1 and CDR2 sequences are MNHNS and SASEGT. Trimming shortened V by 2 bases and J by 0 bases, and 8 bases separated the two germline ends. CDR3 length equals 14 residues. The CDR3 nucleotides read TGTGCCAGCAGTGAAACGGTGAGCTCCTACGAGCAGTACTTC. Translating gives CASSETVSSYEQYF.

The rearrangement joins TRBV5-1 to TRBJ2-1, with D uncertain. Per germline, CDR1 SGHRS and CDR2 YFSETQ. The V and J ends lost 2 bases and 0 bases respectively, with 9 bases between them. This CDR3 contains 15 residues. The CDR3 spells CASSLRLSSYNEQFF. In DNA form, the CDR3 reads TGCGCCAGCAGCTTAAGGCTAAGCTCCTACAATGAGCAGTTCTTC.

This clone has only a few counts. The chain is built from TRBV9 and TRBJ1-4; D remains unclear. Germline CDR1 reads SGDLS; CDR2 reads YYNGEE. The CDR3 extends over 14 amino acids. V was trimmed by 0 bases and J by 4 bases, leaving 7 bases between them. CDR3 bases: TGTGCCAGCAGCGTAGGAGCTGGTAATGAAAAACTGTTTTTT. Translating gives CASSVGAGNEKLFF.

The chain links TRBV7-2 to TRBJ2-3, with 14 bases that match TRBD2. V dropped 5 bases and J dropped 5; count of bases not matched to a gene: 9. The CDR3 has 17 residues. Germline values: CDR1 SGHTA, CDR2 FQGNSA. CDR3 DNA sequence: TGTGCCAGCAGCCTCGGGACTAGCGGGAGTATGAAAGATACGCAGTATTTT. Translated: CASSLGTSGSMKDTQYF.

V and J are TRBV6-1 and TRBJ1-5; D not certain. Germline V gives CDR1 MNHNS, CDR2 SASEGT. The CDR3 is 13 residues long. The V gene lost 1 base and the J gene lost 6 bases, with 7 bases spanning the gap. Here the CDR3 DNA reads TGTGCCAGCAGTGAAGACCTCAGTCAGCCCCAGCATTTT. Its translation: CASSEDLSQPQHF.

The chain links TRBV27 to TRBJ2-5; D gene ambiguous. The V end lost 5 bases, the J end lost 7 bases, and 14 bases lay between the germline ends. CDR1 and CDR2 from the germline V gene are MNHEY and SMNVEV (reference sequence). The CDR3 contains 13 residues. The CDR3 protein is CASSDTRVGTQYF. The CDR3 DNA reads TGTGCCAGCAGTGATACAAGGGTGGGGACCCAGTACTTC.

The V and J genes are TRBV6-5 and TRBJ2-1; D possibly corresponds to TRBD2 (6 bases). Germline values: CDR1 MNHEY, CDR2 SVGAGI. The CDR3 contains 14 residues. The V gene lost 5 bases and the J gene lost 1 base, with 9 bases spanning the gap. This CDR3 is CASSRRESYNEQFF. DNA for the CDR3: TGTGCCAGCAGTAGGCGGGAATCCTACAATGAGCAGTTCTTC.

The J gene is TRBJ2-5, the V gene TRBV5-5; 8 positions match TRBD2. Germline lookup yields CDR1 SGHKS and CDR2 YYEKEE (reference sequence). V was clipped by 2 bases and J by 4 bases; unmatched bases: 16. The CDR3 is 18 residues long. The CDR3 sequence is CASSLIIWGQSGRETQYF. The CDR3 DNA reads as TGTGCCAGCAGCTTAATTATCTGGGGGCAGAGCGGGAGAGAGACCCAGTACTTC.

The chain couples TRBV28 to TRBJ1-5, with D unresolved. The CDR3 has 12 amino acids. V was clipped by 9 bases and J by 0 bases, with 6 bases between them. Germline CDR1 MDHEN, CDR2 SYDVKM. The CDR3 protein is CASDDSNQPQHF. DNA for the CDR3: TGTGCCAGTGACGATAGCAATCAGCCCCAGCATTTT.